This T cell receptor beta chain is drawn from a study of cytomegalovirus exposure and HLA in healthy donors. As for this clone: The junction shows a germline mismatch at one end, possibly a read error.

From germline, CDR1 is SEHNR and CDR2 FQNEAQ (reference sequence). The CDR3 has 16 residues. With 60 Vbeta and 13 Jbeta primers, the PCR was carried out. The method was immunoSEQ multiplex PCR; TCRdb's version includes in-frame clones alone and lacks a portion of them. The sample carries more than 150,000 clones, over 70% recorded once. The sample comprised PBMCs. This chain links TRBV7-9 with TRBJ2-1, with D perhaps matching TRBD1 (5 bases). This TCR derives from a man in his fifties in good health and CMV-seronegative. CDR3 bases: TGTTCCAGCAGCACCCCTGGACACCCCTCCTACAATGAGCAGTTCTTC. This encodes CSSSTPGHPSYNEQFF.